This T cell receptor (beta chain) is from a study of T cell changes during pregnancy in multiple sclerosis. This CDR3 has 17 residues. CDR1 and CDR2 from the germline V gene are MGHRA and YSYEKL. Trimming took off 0 bases at V and 2 bases at J, with 14 bases between the two ends. Generated by immunoSEQ multiplex PCR, the TCRdb table keeps only in-frame clones and is missing some. This repertoire shows approximately 2,200 clones, roughly 75% found once; its top ten account for around 40%. Sequencing was carried out using CD4+ T cells from PBMCs (not recorded whether the cells were cultured). V is TRBV4-1 and J is TRBJ2-1; D is undetermined. The origin of this receptor is a female patient with multiple sclerosis, enrolled in a pregnancy study. Some clones in this sample may be carry-over from other donors' samples. The CDR3 sequence is CASSQDMASGTYNEQFF. The CDR3 bases are TGCGCCAGCAGCCAAGATATGGCTAGTGGTACCTACAATGAGCAGTTCTTC.